This is a list of T cell receptor beta chains from one sample in a study of cytomegalovirus exposure and HLA in healthy donors. Method: immunoSEQ multiplex PCR; TCRdb's copy keeps in-frame clones and lacks some. Of about 86,000 clones detected, approximately 78% appear once; the ten largest clones hold roughly 2.6%. The sample was PBMCs. Every receptor here comes from a male donor in good health and CMV-seropositive. CDR3s include the opening cysteine and the closing phenylalanine or tryptophan. Each record gives: J gene, clone size, V gene, D gene, CDR3 protein, CDR3 DNA. A D gene is named only where the DNA matches it firmly. For some rows the clone size is stated as once, few or many, or as a class when expanded; others skip it.

j_gene: TRBJ1-5
abundance: NA
v_gene: TRBV15
d_gene: NA
CDR3aa: CATSPLLSNQPQHF
CDR3nt: TGTGCCACCAGCCCATTGTTGAGCAATCAGCCCCAGCATTTT

j_gene: TRBJ2-7
abundance: NA
v_gene: TRBV7-9
d_gene: TRBD1
CDR3aa: CASGTGGGYEQYF
CDR3nt: TGTGCCAGCGGGACAGGGGGCGGCTACGAGCAGTACTTC

j_gene: TRBJ2-2
abundance: NA
v_gene: TRBV10-3
d_gene: TRBD1
CDR3aa: CATRHGGQGNTGELFF
CDR3nt: TGTGCCACCCGACATGGGGGACAGGGCAACACCGGGGAGCTGTTTTTT

j_gene: TRBJ2-5
abundance: NA
v_gene: TRBV14
d_gene: TRBD2
CDR3aa: CASSQKRGLAVQETQYF
CDR3nt: TGTGCCAGCAGCCAAAAGAGGGGACTAGCGGTACAAGAGACCCAGTACTTC

j_gene: TRBJ2-5
abundance: NA
v_gene: TRBV28
d_gene: NA
CDR3aa: CASSFSLRSYQETQYF
CDR3nt: TGTGCCAGCAGTTTCTCCTTGAGGAGTTACCAAGAGACCCAGTACTTC

j_gene: TRBJ1-4
abundance: NA
v_gene: TRBV5-1
d_gene: TRBD1
CDR3aa: CASSLDGTGGEKLFF
CDR3nt: TGCGCCAGCAGCTTGGATGGGACAGGGGGTGAAAAACTGTTTTTT

j_gene: TRBJ1-1
abundance: few
v_gene: TRBV28
d_gene: NA
CDR3aa: CASRPQGITEAFF
CDR3nt: TGTGCCAGCAGGCCACAGGGAATCACTGAAGCTTTCTTT

j_gene: TRBJ2-7
abundance: NA
v_gene: TRBV18
d_gene: NA
CDR3aa: CASSPPPSAILEQYF
CDR3nt: TGTGCCAGCTCACCACCGCCCAGCGCGATCCTCGAGCAGTACTTC

j_gene: TRBJ2-3
abundance: once
v_gene: TRBV7-9
d_gene: TRBD1
CDR3aa: CASWGTGSTDTQYF
CDR3nt: TGTGCCAGCTGGGGGACAGGGAGCACAGATACGCAGTATTTT

j_gene: TRBJ1-5
abundance: NA
v_gene: TRBV6-1
d_gene: NA
CDR3aa: CAIWGSINQPQHF
CDR3nt: TGTGCCATCTGGGGCAGTATCAATCAGCCCCAGCATTTT

j_gene: TRBJ1-4
abundance: NA
v_gene: TRBV7-8
d_gene: NA
CDR3aa: CASSSTVFASEKLFF
CDR3nt: TGTGCCAGCAGCTCAACGGTATTTGCGTCTGAAAAACTGTTTTTT

j_gene: TRBJ2-7
abundance: NA
v_gene: TRBV9
d_gene: TRBD1
CDR3aa: CASSPGTGRLGEQYF
CDR3nt: TGTGCCAGCAGCCCAGGGACAGGGAGGCTTGGCGAGCAGTACTTC

j_gene: TRBJ1-3
abundance: NA
v_gene: TRBV6-5
d_gene: NA
CDR3aa: CASSTSGNTIYF
CDR3nt: TGTGCCAGCAGTACATCTGGAAACACCATATATTTT

j_gene: TRBJ1-3
abundance: NA
v_gene: TRBV6-1
d_gene: TRBD1
CDR3aa: CASSATGISSGNTIYF
CDR3nt: TGTGCCAGCAGTGCGACAGGGATTAGCTCTGGAAACACCATATATTTT

j_gene: TRBJ1-5
abundance: NA
v_gene: TRBV19
d_gene: NA
CDR3aa: CASSLGRGSGQPQHF
CDR3nt: TGTGCCAGTAGTCTAGGCAGGGGATCTGGCCAGCCCCAGCATTTT

j_gene: TRBJ2-7
abundance: NA
v_gene: TRBV19
d_gene: NA
CDR3aa: CASSIFGDFYEQYF
CDR3nt: TGTGCCAGTAGTATATTTGGGGACTTTTACGAGCAGTACTTC

j_gene: TRBJ1-2
abundance: NA
v_gene: TRBV4-1
d_gene: TRBD1
CDR3aa: CASSPQPGTVAGYTF
CDR3nt: TGCGCCAGCAGCCCACAACCCGGGACAGTAGCTGGCTACACCTTC

j_gene: TRBJ2-3
abundance: NA
v_gene: TRBV28
d_gene: NA
CDR3aa: CASSNPTRPLPDTQYF
CDR3nt: TGTGCCAGCAGTAACCCTACTAGGCCCCTCCCAGATACGCAGTATTTT

j_gene: TRBJ2-3
abundance: NA
v_gene: TRBV7-2
d_gene: TRBD2
CDR3aa: CASSLLGGLAGLGGDTQYF
CDR3nt: TGTGCCAGCAGCTTATTGGGGGGACTAGCGGGATTGGGGGGAGATACGCAGTATTTT

j_gene: TRBJ2-7
abundance: NA
v_gene: TRBV29-1
d_gene: TRBD2
CDR3aa: CSVELAGAYEQYF
CDR3nt: TGCAGCGTTGAACTAGCGGGAGCCTACGAGCAGTACTTC

j_gene: TRBJ1-2
abundance: NA
v_gene: TRBV7-2
d_gene: NA
CDR3aa: CASSLTGREGYGYTF
CDR3nt: TGTGCCAGCAGCTTAACAGGCAGGGAGGGTTATGGCTACACCTTC

j_gene: TRBJ1-2
abundance: NA
v_gene: TRBV9
d_gene: TRBD1
CDR3aa: CASSVRGQGEIYGYTF
CDR3nt: TGTGCCAGCAGCGTAAGAGGACAGGGGGAGATCTATGGCTACACCTTC

j_gene: TRBJ1-1
abundance: few
v_gene: TRBV5-5
d_gene: NA
CDR3aa: CASSFRVGAGTEAFF
CDR3nt: TGTGCCAGCAGCTTCCGTGTGGGGGCTGGCACTGAAGCTTTCTTT

j_gene: TRBJ1-2
abundance: few
v_gene: TRBV6-6
d_gene: NA
CDR3aa: CASRDSHYGYTF
CDR3nt: TGTGCCAGCAGAGACAGTCACTATGGCTACACCTTC

j_gene: TRBJ2-5
abundance: few
v_gene: TRBV28
d_gene: TRBD1
CDR3aa: CASSNPGTGEQYF
CDR3nt: TGTGCCAGCAGCAACCCTGGGACAGGGGAGCAGTACTTC

j_gene: TRBJ1-2
abundance: NA
v_gene: TRBV6-6
d_gene: TRBD1
CDR3aa: CASSYSPDRGHGYTF
CDR3nt: TGTGCCAGCAGTTACTCCCCCGACAGGGGCCATGGCTACACCTTC

j_gene: TRBJ1-4
abundance: few
v_gene: TRBV5-5
d_gene: TRBD1
CDR3aa: CASSLASGTVIEKLFF
CDR3nt: TGTGCCAGCAGCTTGGCGTCTGGGACAGTCATTGAAAAACTGTTTTTT

j_gene: TRBJ2-1
abundance: NA
v_gene: TRBV9
d_gene: NA
CDR3aa: CASSYRADEQFF
CDR3nt: TGTGCCAGCAGCTACAGGGCCGATGAGCAGTTCTTC